The present T cell receptor (beta chain) was sequenced within a study of blood T cells in healthy people across ages. There are 17 residues in the CDR3. Germline V CDR1 and CDR2: SGHRS, YFSETQ. J was trimmed by 0 bases and V by 2 bases; bases with no gene match: 9. Findings and limits, study-wide: A strong correlation between TCR beta diversity and naive T cell percentage was seen.

Turning to this clonotype: The target antigen is unknown.

Sample-barcoded 5' priming and a J-beta primer mix drove a second PCR of roughly 7 to 11 cycles. TCRdb redid the calling of the 5' RACE reads with MiXCR, one entry per CDR3 protein. Of about 1.6 million distinct CDR3 sequences listed, approximately 32% are singletons. The V and J genes are TRBV5-1 and TRBJ2-3; 7 nucleotides align to TRBD2. This receptor was identified in a woman aged 25 to 45 in good health. Sequenced sample: blood. In nucleotides, the CDR3 is TGCGCCAGCAGCTTTATTCTAGCGGCCACTAGCACAGATACGCAGTATTTT. Encoded protein: CASSFILAATSTDTQYF.